This T cell receptor beta chain was recorded in a study of T cell responses to AZD1222 COVID-19 vaccine. Study-wide points: The study reported that nearly half of spike-specific TCRs target unmutated variant regions. Just 5 or 6 AZD1222 recipients tested seropositive at baseline. Donors, mostly white British, included more females; clonal diversity was possibly underestimated.

Libraries were prepared by immunoSEQ multiplex PCR; TCRdb keeps only in-frame clonotypes and omits some of them. The sample shows approximately 150,000 clones, approximately 89% of them seen only once. Remarks on this clone: Its antigen is undetermined.

Germline CDR1 MDHEN, CDR2 SYDVKM. This CDR3 has 14 residues. V was clipped by 10 bases and J by 4 bases; unmatched bases: 2. The sample consisted of peripheral blood, taken on day 0 of AZD1222 vaccination. This clonotype was obtained from an adult in good health. This sequence joins TRBV28 and TRBJ2-1, with TRBD2 matching over 15 bases. CDR3 amino acids: CATGTSGGYNEQFF. The CDR3 DNA sequence: TGTGCCACAGGGACTAGCGGGGGGTACAATGAGCAGTTCTTC.